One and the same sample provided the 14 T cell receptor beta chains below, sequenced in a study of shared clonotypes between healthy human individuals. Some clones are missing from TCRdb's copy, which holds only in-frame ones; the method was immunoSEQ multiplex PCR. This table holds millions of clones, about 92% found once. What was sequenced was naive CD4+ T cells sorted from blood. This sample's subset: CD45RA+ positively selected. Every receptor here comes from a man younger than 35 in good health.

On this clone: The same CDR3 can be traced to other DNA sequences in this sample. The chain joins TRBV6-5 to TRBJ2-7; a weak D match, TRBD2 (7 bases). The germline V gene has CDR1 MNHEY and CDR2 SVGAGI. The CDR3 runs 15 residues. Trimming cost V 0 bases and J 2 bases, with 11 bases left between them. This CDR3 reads CASSYSGRGAYEQYF. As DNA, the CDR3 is TGTGCCAGCAGTTACTCGGGGAGGGGGGCCTACGAGCAGTACTTC.

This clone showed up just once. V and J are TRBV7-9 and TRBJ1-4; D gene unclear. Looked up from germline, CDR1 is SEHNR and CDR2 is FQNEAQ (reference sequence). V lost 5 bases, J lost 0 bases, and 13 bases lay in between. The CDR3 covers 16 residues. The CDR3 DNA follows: TGTGCCAGCAGCCCAGCCGGGCTTGCAACTAATGAAAAACTGTTTTTT. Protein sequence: CASSPAGLATNEKLFF.

The CDR3 DNA reads TGCGCCAGCAGTGAAACATCCTTAAGATATGGCTACACCTTC. Translation: CASSETSLRYGYTF. This chain connects TRBV10-2 to TRBJ1-2; D ambiguous. The CDR3 is 14 residues long. CDR1 and CDR2 (germline): WSHSY, SAAADI. Deletions cut 3 bases from V and 5 bases from J, with 13 bases between.

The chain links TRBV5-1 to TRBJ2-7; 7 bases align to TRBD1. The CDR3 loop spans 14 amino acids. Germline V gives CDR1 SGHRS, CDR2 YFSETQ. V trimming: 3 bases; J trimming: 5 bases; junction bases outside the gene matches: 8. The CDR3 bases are TGCGCCAGCAGCTCGCGACAGGGTGGCCACGAGCAGTACTTC. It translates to CASSSRQGGHEQYF.

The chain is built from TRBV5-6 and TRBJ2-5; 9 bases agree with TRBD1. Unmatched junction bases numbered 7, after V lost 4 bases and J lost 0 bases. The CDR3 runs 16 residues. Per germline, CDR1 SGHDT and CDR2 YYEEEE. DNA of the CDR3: TGTGCCAGCAGCCCGGGGACAGGGAGGTACCAAGAGACCCAGTACTTC. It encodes CASSPGTGRYQETQYF.

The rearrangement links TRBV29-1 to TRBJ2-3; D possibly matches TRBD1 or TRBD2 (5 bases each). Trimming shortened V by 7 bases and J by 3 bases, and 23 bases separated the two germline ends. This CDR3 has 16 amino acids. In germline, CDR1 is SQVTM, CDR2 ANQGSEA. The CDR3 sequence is CSGSTRDPSRTDTQYF. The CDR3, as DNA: TGCAGCGGTTCAACCCGGGACCCCTCACGGACAGATACGCAGTATTTT.

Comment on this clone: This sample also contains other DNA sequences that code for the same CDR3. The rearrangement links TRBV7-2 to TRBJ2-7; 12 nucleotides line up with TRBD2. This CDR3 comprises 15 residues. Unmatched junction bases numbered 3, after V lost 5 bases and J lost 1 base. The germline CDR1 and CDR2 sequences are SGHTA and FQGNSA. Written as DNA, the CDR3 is TGTGCCAGCAGCCTCGGACTAGCGGGATCCTACGAGCAGTACTTC. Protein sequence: CASSLGLAGSYEQYF. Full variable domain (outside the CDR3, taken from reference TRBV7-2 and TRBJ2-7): GAGVSQSPSNKVTEKGKDVELRCDPISGHTALYWYRQSLGQGLEFLIYFQGNSAPDKSGLPSDRFSAERTGGSVSTLTIQRTQQEDSAVYLCASSLGLAGSYEQYFGPGTRLTVT.

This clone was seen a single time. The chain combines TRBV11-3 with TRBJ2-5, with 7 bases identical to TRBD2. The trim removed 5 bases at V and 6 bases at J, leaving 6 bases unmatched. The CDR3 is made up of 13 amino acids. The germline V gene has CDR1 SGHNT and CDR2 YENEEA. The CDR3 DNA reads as TGTGCCAGCAGCCGTACTAGCGCGAAGACCCAGTACTTC. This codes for CASSRTSAKTQYF.

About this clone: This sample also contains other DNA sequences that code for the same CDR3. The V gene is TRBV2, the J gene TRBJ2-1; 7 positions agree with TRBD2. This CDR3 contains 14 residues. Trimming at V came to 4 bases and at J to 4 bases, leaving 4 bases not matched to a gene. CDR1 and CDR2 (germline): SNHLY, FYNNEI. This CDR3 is CASSVLAAYNEQFF. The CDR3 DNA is TGTGCCAGCAGTGTCCTAGCGGCTTACAATGAGCAGTTCTTC.

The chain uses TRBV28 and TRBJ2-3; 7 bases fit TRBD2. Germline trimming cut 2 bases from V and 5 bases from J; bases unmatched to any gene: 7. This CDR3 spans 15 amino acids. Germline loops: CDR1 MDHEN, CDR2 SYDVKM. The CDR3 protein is CASSLIERGEDTQYF. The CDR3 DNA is TGTGCCAGCAGTTTAATCGAGCGGGGTGAAGATACGCAGTATTTT.

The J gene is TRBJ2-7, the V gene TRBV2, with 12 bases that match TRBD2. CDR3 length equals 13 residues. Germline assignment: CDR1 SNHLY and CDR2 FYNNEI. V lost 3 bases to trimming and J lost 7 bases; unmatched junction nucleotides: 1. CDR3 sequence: CASSDGLAGEQYF. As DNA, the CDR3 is TGTGCCAGCAGTGACGGACTAGCGGGAGAGCAGTACTTC.

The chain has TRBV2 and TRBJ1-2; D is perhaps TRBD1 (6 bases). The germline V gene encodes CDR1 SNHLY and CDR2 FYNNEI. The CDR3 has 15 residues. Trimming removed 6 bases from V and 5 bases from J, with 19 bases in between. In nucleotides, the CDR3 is TGTGCCAGCAGCCTGGACAGCGCGACCCTTTATGGCTACACCTTC. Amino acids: CASSLDSATLYGYTF. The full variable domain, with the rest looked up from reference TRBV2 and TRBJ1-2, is EPEVTQTPSHQVTQMGQEVILRCVPISNHLYFYWYRQILGQKVEFLVSFYNNEISEKSEIFDDQFSVERPDGSNFTLKIRSTKLEDSAMYFCASSLDSATLYGYTFGSGTRLTVV.

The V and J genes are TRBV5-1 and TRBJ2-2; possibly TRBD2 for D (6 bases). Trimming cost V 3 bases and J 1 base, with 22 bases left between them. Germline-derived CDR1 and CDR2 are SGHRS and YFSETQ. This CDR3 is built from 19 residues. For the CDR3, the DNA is TGCGCCAGCAGCTCCCGCGGGACCCCAGAAACTCAGAACACCGGGGAGCTGTTTTTT. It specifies CASSSRGTPETQNTGELFF.

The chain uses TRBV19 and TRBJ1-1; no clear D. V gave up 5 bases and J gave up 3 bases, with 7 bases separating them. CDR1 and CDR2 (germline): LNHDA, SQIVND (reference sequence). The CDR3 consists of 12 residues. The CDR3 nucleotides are TGTGCCAGTAGTTGGAGGGACACTGAAGCTTTCTTT. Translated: CASSWRDTEAFF.